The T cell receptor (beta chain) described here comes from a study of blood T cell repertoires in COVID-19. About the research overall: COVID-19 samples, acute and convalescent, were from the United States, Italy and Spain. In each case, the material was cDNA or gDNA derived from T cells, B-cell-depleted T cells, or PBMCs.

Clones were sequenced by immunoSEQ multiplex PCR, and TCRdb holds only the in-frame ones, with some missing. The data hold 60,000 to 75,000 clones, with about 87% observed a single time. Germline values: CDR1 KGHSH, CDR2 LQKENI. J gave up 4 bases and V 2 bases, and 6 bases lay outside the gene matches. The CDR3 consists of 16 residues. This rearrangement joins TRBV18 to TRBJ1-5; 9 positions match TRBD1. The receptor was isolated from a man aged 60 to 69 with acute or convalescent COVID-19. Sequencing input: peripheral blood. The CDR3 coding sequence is TGTGCCAGCTCACCAGGAGGGACAGGGACAAATCAGCCCCAGCATTTT. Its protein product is CASSPGGTGTNQPQHF.